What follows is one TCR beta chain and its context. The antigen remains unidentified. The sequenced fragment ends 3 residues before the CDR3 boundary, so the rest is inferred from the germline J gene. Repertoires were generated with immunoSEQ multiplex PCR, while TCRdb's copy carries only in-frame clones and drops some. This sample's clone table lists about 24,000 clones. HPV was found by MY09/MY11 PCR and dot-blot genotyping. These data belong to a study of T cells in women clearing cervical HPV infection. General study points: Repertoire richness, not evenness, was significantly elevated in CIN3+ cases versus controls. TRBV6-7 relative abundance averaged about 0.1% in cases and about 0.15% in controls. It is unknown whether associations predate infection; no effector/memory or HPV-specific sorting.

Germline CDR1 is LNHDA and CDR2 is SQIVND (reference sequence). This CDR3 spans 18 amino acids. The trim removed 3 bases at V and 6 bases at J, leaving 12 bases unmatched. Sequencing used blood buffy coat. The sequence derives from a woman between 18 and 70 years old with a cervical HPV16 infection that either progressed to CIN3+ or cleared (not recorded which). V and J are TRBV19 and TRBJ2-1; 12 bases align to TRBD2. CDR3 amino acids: CASSMRLAGGVGGNEQFF. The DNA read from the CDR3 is TGTGCCAGTAGTATGCGGCTAGCGGGAGGGGTTGGGGGCAATGAG.